The source of this T cell receptor (beta chain) is a study of radiation and T cells in renal cell carcinoma. The CDR3 covers 16 residues. Trimming removed 1 base at V and 8 bases at J, with 18 bases between. Germline CDR1 reads SGHTA; CDR2 reads FQGNSA. Indicated treatment: 15 Gy SBRT to primary tumor, nephrectomy 4 weeks later. Assay used: immunoSEQ multiplex PCR; TCRdb lists only in-frame clones, some missing. In the table there are about 5,200 clones, roughly 53% of which are singletons. The genes are TRBV7-2 and TRBJ1-3; no firm D call. The specimen comprised tumor tissue, sampled from a patient whose treatment included radiotherapy and nephrectomy. The origin of this receptor is a man aged 60-69 years with renal cell carcinoma. CDR3 in amino acids: CASSLVSWELSDTIYF. The CDR3, as DNA: TGTGCCAGCAGCTTAGTAAGTTGGGAATTGAGCGACACCATATATTTT.